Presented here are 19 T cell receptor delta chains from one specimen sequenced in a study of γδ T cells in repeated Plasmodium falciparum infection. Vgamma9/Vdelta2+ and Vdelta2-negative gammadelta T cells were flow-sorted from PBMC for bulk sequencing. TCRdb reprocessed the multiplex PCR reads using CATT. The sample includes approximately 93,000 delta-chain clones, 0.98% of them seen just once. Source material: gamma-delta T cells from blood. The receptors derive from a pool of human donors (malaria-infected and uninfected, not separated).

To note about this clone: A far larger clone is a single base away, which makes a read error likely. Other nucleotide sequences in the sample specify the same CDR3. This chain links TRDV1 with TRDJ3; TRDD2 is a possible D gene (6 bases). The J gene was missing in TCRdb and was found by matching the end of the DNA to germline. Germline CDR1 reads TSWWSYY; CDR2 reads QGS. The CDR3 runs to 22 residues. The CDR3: CALGGLPPGYLPSSWDTRQMFF. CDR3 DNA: TGTGCTCTTGGGGGACTTCCTCCGGGGTACCTACCGAGCTCCTGGGATACCCGACAGATGTTTTTC.

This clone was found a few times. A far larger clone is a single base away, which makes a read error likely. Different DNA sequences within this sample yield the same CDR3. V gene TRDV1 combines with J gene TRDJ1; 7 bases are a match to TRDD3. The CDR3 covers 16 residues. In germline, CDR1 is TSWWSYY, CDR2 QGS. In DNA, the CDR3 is TGTGCTCTTGGGGAAGAGGCGGATACGTGCACCGATAAACTTATCTTT. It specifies CALGEEADTCTDKLIF.

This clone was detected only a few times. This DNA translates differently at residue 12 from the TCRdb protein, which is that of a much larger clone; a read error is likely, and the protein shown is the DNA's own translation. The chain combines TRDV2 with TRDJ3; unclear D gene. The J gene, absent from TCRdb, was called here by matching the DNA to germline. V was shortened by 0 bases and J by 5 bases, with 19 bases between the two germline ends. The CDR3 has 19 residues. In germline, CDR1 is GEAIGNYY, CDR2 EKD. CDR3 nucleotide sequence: TGTGCCTGTGACACCGTTGGGAAAGGAGAATCCCGGGACACCCGACAGATGTTTTTC. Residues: CACDTVGKGESRDTRQMFF.

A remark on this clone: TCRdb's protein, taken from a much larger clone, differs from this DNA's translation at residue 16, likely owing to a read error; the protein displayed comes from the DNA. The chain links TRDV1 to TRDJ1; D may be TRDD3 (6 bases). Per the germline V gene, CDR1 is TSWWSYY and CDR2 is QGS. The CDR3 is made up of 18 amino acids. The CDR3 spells CALGERRYGIRYWDKPIF. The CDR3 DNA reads TGTGCTCTTGGGGAACGGAGGTACGGTATACGTTATTGGGATAAACCCATCTTT.

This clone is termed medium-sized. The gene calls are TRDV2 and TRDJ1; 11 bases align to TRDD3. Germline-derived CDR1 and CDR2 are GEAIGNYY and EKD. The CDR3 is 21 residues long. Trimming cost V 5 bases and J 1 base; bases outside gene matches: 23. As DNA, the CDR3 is TGTGCCTGTGGGCCCTTCCTCCCACTGGGGGATATTACGGCTGCCACCGATAAACTCATCTTT. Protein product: CACGPFLPLGDITAATDKLIF.

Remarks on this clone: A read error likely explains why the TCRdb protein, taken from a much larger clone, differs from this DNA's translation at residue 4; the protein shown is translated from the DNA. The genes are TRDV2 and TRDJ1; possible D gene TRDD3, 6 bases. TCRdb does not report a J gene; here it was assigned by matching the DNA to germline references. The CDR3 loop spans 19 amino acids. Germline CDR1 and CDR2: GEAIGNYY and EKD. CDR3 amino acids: CACGTVGMRGVDYTDKLIF. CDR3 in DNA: TGTGCCTGTGGCACCGTGGGGATGAGGGGAGTGGACTACACCGATAAACTCATCTTT.

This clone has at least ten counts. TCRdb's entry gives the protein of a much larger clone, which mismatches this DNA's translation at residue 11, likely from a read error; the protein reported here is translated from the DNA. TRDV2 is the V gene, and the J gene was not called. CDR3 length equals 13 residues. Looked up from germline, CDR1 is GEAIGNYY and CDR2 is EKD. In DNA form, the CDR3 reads TGTGCCTGTGACACCTGGGACACCCGACAGACGTTTTTC. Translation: CACDTWDTRQTFF.

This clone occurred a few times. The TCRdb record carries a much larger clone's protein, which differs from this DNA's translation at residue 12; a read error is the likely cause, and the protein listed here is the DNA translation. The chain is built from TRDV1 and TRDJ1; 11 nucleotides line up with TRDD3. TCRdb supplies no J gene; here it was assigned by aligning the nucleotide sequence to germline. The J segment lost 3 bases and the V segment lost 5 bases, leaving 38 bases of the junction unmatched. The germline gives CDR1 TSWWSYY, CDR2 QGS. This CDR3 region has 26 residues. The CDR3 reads CALGKKERKGPAGGRYWGIFADKLIF. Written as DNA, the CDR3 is TGTGCTCTTGGGAAAAAAGAACGGAAGGGTCCTGCAGGGGGTAGGTACTGGGGGATATTTGCCGATAAACTCATCTTT.

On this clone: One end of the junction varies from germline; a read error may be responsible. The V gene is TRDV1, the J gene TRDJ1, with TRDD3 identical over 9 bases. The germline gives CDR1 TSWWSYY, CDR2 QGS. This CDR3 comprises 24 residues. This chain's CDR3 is CALGELSNPLHLLGDHKYTYKLIF. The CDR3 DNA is TGTGCTCTTGGGGAACTAAGTAACCCGCTACACTTGCTGGGGGATCACAAGTACACCTATAAACTCATCTTT.

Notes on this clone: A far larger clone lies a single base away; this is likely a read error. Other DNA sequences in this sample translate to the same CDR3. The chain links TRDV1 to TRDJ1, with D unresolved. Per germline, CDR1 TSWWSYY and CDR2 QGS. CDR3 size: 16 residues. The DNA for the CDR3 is TGTGCTCTTCTGACCGCAACAAGGAGTTCGGCCGATAAACTAATCTTT. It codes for CALLTATRSSADKLIF.

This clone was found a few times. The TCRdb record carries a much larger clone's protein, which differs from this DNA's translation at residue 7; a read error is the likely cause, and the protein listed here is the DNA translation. CDR3 nucleotide sequence: TGTGCCTGTCGCGATGCGATGAGGGGTTACACCGATAAACTCATCTTT. This sequence encodes CACRDAMRGYTDKLIF. The J gene is TRDJ1, the V gene TRDV2; D is uncertain. No J segment appears in TCRdb, so it was assigned here by matching the sequence to germline. Germline lookup yields CDR1 GEAIGNYY and CDR2 EKD. V dropped 6 bases and J dropped 0 bases, with 19 bases sitting between them. This CDR3 comprises 16 residues.

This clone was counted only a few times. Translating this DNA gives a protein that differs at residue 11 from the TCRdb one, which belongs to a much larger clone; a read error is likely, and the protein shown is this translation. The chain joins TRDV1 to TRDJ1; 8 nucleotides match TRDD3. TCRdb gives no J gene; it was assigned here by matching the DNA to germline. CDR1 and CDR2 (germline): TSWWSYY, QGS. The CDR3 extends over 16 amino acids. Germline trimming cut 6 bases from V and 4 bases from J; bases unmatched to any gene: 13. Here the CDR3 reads CALGRATLGDSDKLIF. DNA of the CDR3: TGTGCTCTTGGTAGGGCTACTCTGGGGGACAGCGATAAACTCATCTTT.

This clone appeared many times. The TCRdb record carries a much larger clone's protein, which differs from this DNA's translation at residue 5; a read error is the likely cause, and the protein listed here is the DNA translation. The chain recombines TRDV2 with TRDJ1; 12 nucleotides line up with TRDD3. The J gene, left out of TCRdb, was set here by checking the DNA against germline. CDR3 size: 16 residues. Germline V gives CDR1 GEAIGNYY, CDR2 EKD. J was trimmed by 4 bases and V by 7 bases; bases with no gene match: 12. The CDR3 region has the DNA TGTGCCTGGGGATCCTCGTACTGGGGGATACTCGATAAACTCATCTTT. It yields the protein CAWGSSYWGILDKLIF.

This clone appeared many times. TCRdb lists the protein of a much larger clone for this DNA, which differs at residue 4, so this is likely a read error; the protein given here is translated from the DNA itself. The CDR3 DNA is TGTGCCTGTGGCCCCGTAGGTGGGGATGGGGGCGAACTCATCTTT. Protein sequence: CACGPVGGDGGELIF. V is TRDV2 and J is TRDJ1; weak D call: TRDD3 (6 bases). The CDR3 is 15 residues long. The germline V and J ends were trimmed by 5 bases and 9 bases, with 24 bases remaining between them. The germline gives CDR1 GEAIGNYY, CDR2 EKD.

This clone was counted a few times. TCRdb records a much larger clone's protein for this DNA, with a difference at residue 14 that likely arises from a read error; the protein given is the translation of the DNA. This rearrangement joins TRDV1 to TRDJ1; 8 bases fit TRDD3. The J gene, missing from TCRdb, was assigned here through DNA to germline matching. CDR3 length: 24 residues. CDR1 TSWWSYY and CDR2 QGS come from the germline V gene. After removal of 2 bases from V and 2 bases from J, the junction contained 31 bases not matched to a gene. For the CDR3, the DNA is TGTGCTCTTGGGGAAGGGGTACCTACGATTGGCTGGGGGACACTCCCCAGGGGGACCGATAAACTCATCTTT. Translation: CALGEGVPTIGWGTLPRGTDKLIF.

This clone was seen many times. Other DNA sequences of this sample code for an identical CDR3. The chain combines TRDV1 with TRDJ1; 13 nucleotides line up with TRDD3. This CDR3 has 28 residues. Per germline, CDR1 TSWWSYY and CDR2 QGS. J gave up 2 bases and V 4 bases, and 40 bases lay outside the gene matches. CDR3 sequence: CALGVRSSLLLEDWGIRARRLRTDKLIF. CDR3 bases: TGTGCTCTTGGGGTACGATCTTCCCTCCTGCTGGAAGACTGGGGGATACGGGCCAGGAGACTACGGACCGATAAACTCATCTTT.

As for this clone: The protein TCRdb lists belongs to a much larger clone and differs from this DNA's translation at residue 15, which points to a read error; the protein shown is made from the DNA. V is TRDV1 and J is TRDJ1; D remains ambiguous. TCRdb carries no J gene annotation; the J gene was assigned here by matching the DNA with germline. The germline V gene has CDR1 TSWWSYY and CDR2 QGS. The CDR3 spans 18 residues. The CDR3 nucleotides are TGTGCTCTTGGGGAACCCCCCACCGGTGGAACTTACACCGATGAACTCATCTTT. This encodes CALGEPPTGGTYTDELIF.

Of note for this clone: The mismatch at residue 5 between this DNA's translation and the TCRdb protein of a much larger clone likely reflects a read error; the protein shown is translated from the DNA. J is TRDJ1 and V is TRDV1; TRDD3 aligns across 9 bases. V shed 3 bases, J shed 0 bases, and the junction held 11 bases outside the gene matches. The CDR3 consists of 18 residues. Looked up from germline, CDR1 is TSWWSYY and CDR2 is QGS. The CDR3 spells CALGDASGGYPYTDKLIF. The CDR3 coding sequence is TGTGCTCTTGGGGACGCTTCCGGGGGATACCCTTACACCGATAAACTCATCTTT.

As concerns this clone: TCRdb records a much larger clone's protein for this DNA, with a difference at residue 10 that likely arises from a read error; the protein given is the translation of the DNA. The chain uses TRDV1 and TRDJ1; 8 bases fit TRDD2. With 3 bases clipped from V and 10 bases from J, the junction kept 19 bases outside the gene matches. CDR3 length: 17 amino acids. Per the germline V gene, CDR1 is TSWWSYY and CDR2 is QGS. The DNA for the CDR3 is TGTGCTCTTGGGGAGACTTCCTACCTCCTGCAAGAAGGTGGACTCATCTTT. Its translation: CALGETSYLLQEGGLIF.